The subject of this entry is one TCR beta chain. This sample was included in a study of CD8 T cells in ankylosing spondylitis. MiXCR, run by TCRdb on the 5' RACE reads, gives a single entry per CDR3 protein. The data show about 140,000 distinct CDR3 sequences, 7% to 9% seen once. Germline CDR1 is SEHNR and CDR2 is FQNEAQ (reference sequence). The junction had 12 bases not matched to a gene; V was cut back by 3 bases and J by 5 bases. This CDR3 contains 16 residues. Sequenced material: synovial fluid, either unsorted or a sorted T cell fraction (not recorded which). The sequence was obtained from a male donor with ankylosing spondylitis. This chain uses TRBV7-9 with TRBJ1-2, with 7 positions matching TRBD1. As DNA, the CDR3 is TGTGCCAGCAGCTTCGGACAGGCCCGGCCTACTTATGGCTACACCTTC. Its translation is CASSFGQARPTYGYTF.